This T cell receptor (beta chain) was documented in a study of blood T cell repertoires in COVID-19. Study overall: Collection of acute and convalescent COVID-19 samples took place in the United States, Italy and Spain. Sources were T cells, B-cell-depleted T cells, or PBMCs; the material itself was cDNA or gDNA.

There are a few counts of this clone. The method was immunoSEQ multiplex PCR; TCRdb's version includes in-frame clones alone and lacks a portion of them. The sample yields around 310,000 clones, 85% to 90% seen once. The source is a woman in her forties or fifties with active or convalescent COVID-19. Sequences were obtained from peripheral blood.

The CDR3 DNA is TGTGCCAGCAGCTTCCAGGGGTCTGGAAACACCATATATTTT. Residues: CASSFQGSGNTIYF. The genes are TRBV7-2 and TRBJ1-3; D is perhaps TRBD1 (6 bases). CDR1 and CDR2 from the germline V gene are SGHTA and FQGNSA. The CDR3 covers 14 residues. V lost 3 bases to trimming and J lost 1 base, with 7 bases between them.